These 27 T cell receptor beta chains were sequenced from one sample in a study of PD-1 blockade in classical Hodgkin lymphoma. All trial patients relapsed after autologous stem cell transplantation. Applied to thawed PBMCs, magnetic negative selection was the method used to isolate CD8+ T cells. Only in-frame clones appear in the TCRdb table, and some are missing; sequencing was by immunoSEQ multiplex PCR. The sample carries roughly 11,000 clones, around 82% recorded once. The sequencing here drew on CD8+ T cells from blood, taken at baseline. These receptors came from a human donor with classical Hodgkin lymphoma.

Here the CDR3 reads CSAGEGVANYGYTF. The CDR3 DNA reads TGCAGCGCCGGGGAGGGGGTTGCTAACTATGGCTACACCTTC. V usage is TRBV29-1 and J usage is TRBJ1-2, with D perhaps matching TRBD1 (6 bases). Looked up from germline, CDR1 is SQVTM and CDR2 is ANQGSEA. This CDR3 has 14 residues. V was pared by 7 bases and J by 0 bases, with 15 bases between.

V gene TRBV28 combines with J gene TRBJ2-1; D gene ambiguous. Germline CDR1 reads MDHEN; CDR2 reads SYDVKM. The CDR3 is 19 amino acids. V lost 3 bases, J lost 9 bases, and 30 bases lay in between. For the CDR3, the DNA is TGTGCCAGCAGTTTCTTCCTATTGTCAGAATCACACGACGACGTTGAGCAGTTCTTC. Its protein is CASSFFLLSESHDDVEQFF.

The chain employs TRBV9 and TRBJ2-5, with 12 bases lining up with TRBD1. The germline V gene encodes CDR1 SGDLS and CDR2 YYNGEE. Trimming at V came to 4 bases and at J to 4 bases, leaving 5 bases not matched to a gene. This CDR3 is built from 15 residues. The CDR3 DNA reads as TGTGCCAGCAGCACCGGGACAGGGGGCGTAGAGACCCAGTACTTC. Translation gives CASSTGTGGVETQYF.

This chain's CDR3 is CSAHPAGGPLETQYF. In DNA form, the CDR3 reads TGCAGCGCCCACCCAGCTGGAGGGCCTTTAGAGACCCAGTACTTC. The V and J genes are TRBV29-1 and TRBJ2-5; weak D call: TRBD2 (6 bases). This CDR3 contains 15 residues. Trimming removed 7 bases from V and 4 bases from J, with 22 bases in between. From germline, CDR1 is SQVTM and CDR2 ANQGSEA.

V gene TRBV19 combines with J gene TRBJ2-1; TRBD2 is a possible D gene (6 bases). The CDR3 length is 15 residues. Trimming stripped 2 bases from V and 5 bases from J, with 13 bases between. From germline, CDR1 is LNHDA and CDR2 SQIVND (reference sequence). CDR3 DNA sequence: TGTGCCAGTAGTATACCCGCGGGGACCGACAATGAGCAGTTCTTC. Its translation: CASSIPAGTDNEQFF. The full variable domain, with the rest looked up from reference TRBV19 and TRBJ2-1, is DGGITQSPKYLFRKEGQNVTLSCEQNLNHDAMYWYRQDPGQGLRLIYYSQIVNDFQKGDIAEGYSVSREKKESFPLTVTSAQKNPTAFYLCASSIPAGTDNEQFFGPGTRLTVL.

The gene calls are TRBV9 and TRBJ1-1; D not certain. This CDR3 is built from 12 residues. V was clipped by 1 base and J by 3 bases, with 4 bases between them. CDR1 is SGDLS and CDR2 is YYNGEE in the germline V gene. The CDR3 reads CASSVRDTEAFF. The DNA of the CDR3 is TGTGCCAGCAGCGTAAGGGACACTGAAGCTTTCTTT.

This clone was counted between two and nine times. The chain has TRBV10-2 and TRBJ2-3; weak D call: TRBD2 (6 bases). The CDR3 contains 14 residues. Trimming cost V 5 bases and J 1 base, with 10 bases left between them. CDR1 is WSHSY, CDR2 SAAADI, per germline. The CDR3 bases are TGCGCCAGCAGTTTCCCTAGCGGCACAGATACGCAGTATTTT. This translates into CASSFPSGTDTQYF.

V is TRBV28 and J is TRBJ2-7, with 9 bases that match TRBD2. Germline V lookup: CDR1 MDHEN, CDR2 SYDVKM. The CDR3 runs 20 residues. V shed 6 bases, J shed 0 bases, and the junction held 21 bases outside the gene matches. The CDR3 protein is CASSQGWGGSSGRPSYEQYF. The CDR3 DNA reads as TGTGCCAGCAGCCAGGGTTGGGGGGGGTCCAGCGGGAGGCCCTCCTACGAGCAGTACTTC.

This clone appeared a single time. The rearrangement links TRBV6-6 to TRBJ2-3, with TRBD2 matching 7 bases. The CDR3 is 15 amino acids. Germline V gives CDR1 MNHNY, CDR2 SVGAGI (reference sequence). With 7 bases clipped from V and 2 bases from J, the junction kept 9 bases outside the gene matches. This CDR3 is CASTSWGGSTDTQYF. Here the CDR3 DNA reads TGTGCCAGCACCTCGTGGGGGGGGTCCACAGATACGCAGTATTTT.

The chain is built from TRBV19 and TRBJ1-1; no firm D call. The CDR3 is 15 amino acids. V lost 6 bases and J lost 4, with 18 bases in between. The germline V gene encodes CDR1 LNHDA and CDR2 SQIVND (reference sequence). The DNA for the CDR3 is TGTGCCAGTAGGGTTTATCGGCAGGTGAGCACTGAAGCTTTCTTT. Protein: CASRVYRQVSTEAFF.

The rearrangement links TRBV5-6 to TRBJ2-7; D unclear. Germline CDR1 reads SGHDT; CDR2 reads YYEEEE. Trimming took off 4 bases at V and 5 bases at J, with 13 bases between the two ends. The CDR3 spans 13 residues. The CDR3 DNA follows: TGTGCCAGCAGCGAGACGCCGCTGGACGAGCAGTACTTC. This translates into CASSETPLDEQYF.

This clone has a single count. CDR3 protein: CSVRGQGNSGANVLTF. The CDR3 bases are TGCAGCGTTAGAGGACAGGGGAATTCTGGGGCCAACGTCCTGACTTTC. The chain has TRBV29-1 and TRBJ2-6; 9 bases fit TRBD1. This CDR3 spans 16 amino acids. V was clipped by 5 bases and J by 1 base; unmatched bases: 6. Per germline, CDR1 SQVTM and CDR2 ANQGSEA. Variable domain in full (rest from reference TRBV29-1 and TRBJ2-6): SAVISQKPSRDICQRGTSLTIQCQVDSQVTMMFWYRQQPGQSLTLIATANQGSEATYESGFVIDKFPISRPNLTFSTLTVSNMSPEDSSIYLCSVRGQGNSGANVLTFGAGSRLTVL.

This clone came up once. The rearrangement links TRBV4-2 to TRBJ1-5; D might be TRBD1 (5 bases). The germline gives CDR1 LGHNA, CDR2 YNFKEQ. CDR3 length: 14 residues. V lost 0 bases and J 6 bases, leaving 9 bases between the germline ends. The CDR3 region is CASSQDKGVQPQHF. The CDR3 DNA sequence: TGTGCCAGCAGCCAAGATAAAGGGGTTCAGCCCCAGCATTTT.

The chain combines TRBV7-6 with TRBJ1-2; 8 bases align to TRBD1. The trim removed 5 bases at V and 0 bases at J, leaving 5 bases unmatched. Germline V gene lookup returns CDR1 SGHVS and CDR2 FNYEAQ. This CDR3 has 15 amino acids. The CDR3 region has the DNA TGTGCCAGCAGCGTATCGGGACAGGCTAACTATGGCTACACCTTC. It encodes CASSVSGQANYGYTF.

The J gene is TRBJ2-7, the V gene TRBV6-1, with D tentatively TRBD2 (5 bases). The ends were cut back, 1 base at V and 0 bases at J, with 10 bases in the middle. The CDR3 contains 15 residues. The V gene's germline CDR1 is MNHNS and CDR2 SASEGT. The CDR3 nucleotides read TGTGCCAGCAGTGAAGGAGGTGGGAGCTCCTACGAGCAGTACTTC. Amino acids: CASSEGGGSSYEQYF.

V usage is TRBV4-1 and J usage is TRBJ2-7; D could derive from TRBD1 or TRBD2 (5 bases each). The CDR3 loop spans 16 amino acids. Trimming cost V 0 bases and J 3 bases, with 15 bases left between them. Germline CDR1 MGHRA, CDR2 YSYEKL. The CDR3 nucleotides read TGCGCCAGCAGCCAAGAGGGGACCCCGAGGGGCTACGAGCAGTACTTC. Translation gives CASSQEGTPRGYEQYF.

This chain uses TRBV28 with TRBJ2-3; unclear D gene. Per germline, CDR1 MDHEN and CDR2 SYDVKM. This CDR3 spans 15 amino acids. Trimming took 3 bases from V and 5 from J, leaving 15 bases between them. The CDR3 sequence is CASSFFPASGDTQYF. CDR3 sequence (DNA): TGTGCCAGCAGTTTTTTCCCGGCCTCCGGAGATACGCAGTATTTT.

This chain links TRBV7-9 with TRBJ1-5; D unresolved. Germline CDR1 and CDR2: SEHNR and FQNEAQ (reference sequence). V was trimmed by 3 bases and J by 3 bases, leaving 9 bases between them. This CDR3 has 14 amino acids. Here the CDR3 DNA reads TGTGCCAGCAGCTTTGGCCAGAACAATCAGCCCCAGCATTTT. Translated: CASSFGQNNQPQHF.

This chain links TRBV6-5 with TRBJ2-5, with 7 bases fitting TRBD1. This CDR3 region has 14 residues. CDR1 MNHEY and CDR2 SVGAGI come from the germline V gene. V lost 6 bases, J lost 2 bases, and 6 bases stayed unmatched. CDR3 amino acids: CASRFRGFQETQYF. The DNA for the CDR3 is TGTGCCAGCAGATTCAGGGGGTTTCAAGAGACCCAGTACTTC.

The V call is TRBV9, the J call TRBJ1-2, with D perhaps matching TRBD1 (6 bases). Trimming removed 3 bases at V and 5 bases at J, with 23 bases between. Germline V lookup: CDR1 SGDLS, CDR2 YYNGEE. The CDR3 is 17 amino acids. CDR3 residues: CASSDPHPRDKGYGYTF. CDR3 coding DNA: TGTGCCAGCAGCGACCCCCATCCCCGGGACAAGGGATATGGCTACACCTTC.

The chain carries TRBV27 and TRBJ1-2, with 7 bases lining up with TRBD1. Trimming took 2 bases from V and 4 from J; bases not matched to a gene: 7. CDR1 is MNHEY, CDR2 SMNVEV, per germline (reference sequence). There are 15 residues in the CDR3. The CDR3 bases are TGTGCCAGCAGTTTAGGGTCGGGGACAGCCTATGGCTACACCTTC. The encoded protein is CASSLGSGTAYGYTF.

V gene TRBV27 combines with J gene TRBJ1-4, with 8 bases aligning to TRBD1. CDR1 is MNHEY, CDR2 SMNVEV, per germline (reference sequence). This CDR3 spans 13 amino acids. J gave up 7 bases and V 6 bases, and 4 bases lay outside the gene matches. The CDR3 protein is CASRQGAGEKLFF. The CDR3 nucleotides read TGTGCCAGCAGGCAGGGGGCCGGTGAAAAACTGTTTTTT.

The rearrangement joins TRBV7-9 to TRBJ2-7; 7 nucleotides agree with TRBD1. The CDR3 covers 16 residues. Germline V lookup: CDR1 SEHNR, CDR2 FQNEAQ (reference sequence). The V and J ends lost 6 bases and 0 bases, in that order; junction bases with no gene match: 11. The CDR3 nucleotides read TGTGCCAGCAGGCCTCCGGGACAGATCTCCTCCTACGAGCAGTACTTC. It encodes CASRPPGQISSYEQYF.

The chain joins TRBV13 to TRBJ2-7; TRBD2 might be the D (6 bases). The CDR3 covers 12 residues. V was trimmed by 11 bases and J by 2 bases, leaving 13 bases between them. Germline V gene lookup returns CDR1 PRHDT and CDR2 FYEKMQ (reference sequence). The CDR3 coding sequence is TGTGCCTCAGCGCGGGGCACCTACGAGCAGTACTTC. Protein sequence: CASARGTYEQYF.

The chain couples TRBV19 to TRBJ2-1; no clear D gene. Trimming left V 5 bases short and J 2 bases short, with 16 bases between. Germline V lookup: CDR1 LNHDA, CDR2 SQIVND (reference sequence). The CDR3 consists of 16 residues. CDR3 sequence reads: CASSFSHGKPYNEQFF. The CDR3 nucleotides are TGTGCCAGTAGTTTCTCCCACGGAAAGCCCTACAATGAGCAGTTCTTC. The whole variable domain, filled in from reference TRBV19 and TRBJ2-1, reads DGGITQSPKYLFRKEGQNVTLSCEQNLNHDAMYWYRQDPGQGLRLIYYSQIVNDFQKGDIAEGYSVSREKKESFPLTVTSAQKNPTAFYLCASSFSHGKPYNEQFFGPGTRLTVL.

The chain joins TRBV2 to TRBJ2-3; 9 bases align to TRBD2. Trimming at V came to 7 bases and at J to 4 bases, leaving 18 bases not matched to a gene. The V gene's germline CDR1 is SNHLY and CDR2 FYNNEI. CDR3 length equals 18 residues. The CDR3 DNA sequence: TGTGCCAGCAAACCAAACACGGGGCTAGCGGGGTGGGCAGATACGCAGTATTTT. This sequence encodes CASKPNTGLAGWADTQYF.

The V gene is TRBV27, the J gene TRBJ1-1; possible D gene TRBD1, 6 bases. Trimming stripped 5 bases from V and 6 bases from J, with 13 bases between. Germline V gene lookup returns CDR1 MNHEY and CDR2 SMNVEV (reference sequence). This CDR3 contains 13 residues. CDR3 protein: CASSLQDSAEAFF. In nucleotides, the CDR3 is TGTGCCAGCAGTCTACAGGACAGCGCTGAAGCTTTCTTT.